Listed below are T cell receptor beta chains from one sample, sequenced in a study of control samples from healthy donors and cancer patients. TCRdb's copy holds only in-frame clones and misses some; the assay was immunoSEQ multiplex PCR. The sample yields about 180,000 clones, around 90% seen once. The sample comprised blood. All receptors derive from a man under 40 in good health. Both conserved end residues are part of each CDR3.

j_gene: TRBJ2-7; v_gene: TRBV19; CDR3aa: CATRTGNSYEQYF
j_gene: TRBJ2-1; v_gene: TRBV15; CDR3aa: CATSRAPSGRARNEQFF
j_gene: TRBJ2-3; v_gene: TRBV9; CDR3aa: CASSLDSSSTDTQYF
j_gene: TRBJ1-2; v_gene: TRBV11-2; CDR3aa: CASSLRWGATSYGYTF
j_gene: TRBJ2-7; v_gene: TRBV27; CDR3aa: CASSLSLAGVVYEQYF
j_gene: TRBJ1-1; v_gene: TRBV29-1; CDR3aa: CSVDGSSMNTEAFF
j_gene: TRBJ2-5; v_gene: TRBV28; CDR3aa: CASRPQGKTQYF
j_gene: TRBJ1-1; v_gene: TRBV3-1/TRBV3-2; CDR3aa: CASSRERRTEAFF
j_gene: TRBJ2-3; v_gene: TRBV24-1; CDR3aa: CATSDPPGQGLGTQYF
j_gene: TRBJ1-2; v_gene: TRBV5-5; CDR3aa: CASSLADRDYGYTF
j_gene: TRBJ1-4; v_gene: TRBV5-1; CDR3aa: CASSPSVQGRVEKLFF
j_gene: TRBJ2-1; v_gene: TRBV4-2; CDR3aa: CASSQSAGRHPTYNEQFF
j_gene: TRBJ1-2; v_gene: TRBV2; CDR3aa: CASSERGQGGYGYTF
j_gene: TRBJ2-5; v_gene: TRBV11-2; CDR3aa: CASSFTIFRSQYF
j_gene: TRBJ2-6; v_gene: TRBV10-2; CDR3aa: CASSESGGSGANVLTF
j_gene: TRBJ2-7; v_gene: TRBV18; CDR3aa: CASSKVLGSYEQYF
j_gene: TRBJ2-4; v_gene: TRBV7-9; CDR3aa: CASSPTAELSEAKNIQYF
j_gene: TRBJ2-5; v_gene: TRBV29-1; CDR3aa: CSVQSGLGTQYF
j_gene: TRBJ2-7; v_gene: TRBV7-3; CDR3aa: CASSQAPGQIYEQYF
j_gene: TRBJ2-7; v_gene: TRBV10-3; CDR3aa: CAIRTTSTYEQYF
j_gene: TRBJ2-2; v_gene: TRBV7-9; CDR3aa: CASSLAGAFTGELFF
j_gene: TRBJ2-2; v_gene: TRBV24-1; CDR3aa: CATSDPRGDGTGELFF